This T cell receptor (beta chain) originates from a study of vaccination effects on CD4 cells after COVID-19. About the research overall: Two doses of either BNT162b2 or mRNA-1273 were given to each participant. Findings and caveats of the study: New vaccine-induced clones were the main type among post-vaccine spike-reactive clones in convalescents.

The table came from immunoSEQ multiplex PCR; TCRdb's copy has only in-frame clones and leaves some out. This table has 50,000 to 70,000 clones, approximately 72% appearing once. With about ten days of culture completed, CD4+ T cells were isolated. The person acquired a PCR-confirmed SARS-CoV-2 infection between March and December 2020. In regard to this clone: The target antigen is unknown.

V was cut by 2 bases and J by 8 bases, with 19 bases left in between. This CDR3 has 16 amino acids. The germline V gene encodes CDR1 SEHNR and CDR2 FQNEAQ (reference sequence). Material: CD4+ T cells from PBMCs cultured without peptide, obtained before COVID-19 vaccination. This receptor was obtained from a human donor who had a prior SARS-CoV-2 infection. The chain combines TRBV7-9 with TRBJ2-1; possible D gene TRBD2, 5 bases. The CDR3 region is CASSLRYSDWGDEQFF. The CDR3, as DNA: TGTGCCAGCAGCTTACGATATTCCGATTGGGGAGATGAGCAGTTCTTC.